The 4 T cell receptor beta chains below come from one sample, sequenced in a study of PD-1 blockade in classical Hodgkin lymphoma. Exposure to brentuximab vedotin varied, and each patient had relapsed following autologous stem cell transplantation. Sequencing was performed with immunoSEQ multiplex PCR; in TCRdb, only in-frame clones are kept and a portion is missing. The table has 20,000 to 30,000 clones, about 80% seen once. The sequenced sample was peripheral blood mononuclear cells (PBMCs), obtained at baseline. These TCRs come from a human donor with classical Hodgkin lymphoma.

This clone was recorded once. V usage is TRBV5-1 and J usage is TRBJ1-2; maybe TRBD1 (6 bases). Germline values: CDR1 SGHRS, CDR2 YFSETQ. This CDR3 contains 14 residues. The V gene lost 7 bases and the J gene lost 6 bases, with 19 bases spanning the gap. The CDR3 reads CASREGWGPDGYTF. The CDR3 DNA reads TGCGCCAGCCGCGAGGGTTGGGGGCCCGATGGCTACACCTTC.

In DNA, the CDR3 is TGTGCCAGCAGGGAACTAGCTGGCCCCTACAATGAGCAGTTCTTC. Its translation: CASRELAGPYNEQFF. J is TRBJ2-1 and V is TRBV2; possible D gene TRBD2, 6 bases. The V end lost 6 bases, the J end lost 2 bases, and 14 bases lay between the germline ends. The germline V gene encodes CDR1 SNHLY and CDR2 FYNNEI. The CDR3 spans 15 residues. Looking up the rest from reference TRBV2 and TRBJ2-1 gives the full variable domain: EPEVTQTPSHQVTQMGQEVILRCVPISNHLYFYWYRQILGQKVEFLVSFYNNEISEKSEIFDDQFSVERPDGSNFTLKIRSTKLEDSAMYFCASRELAGPYNEQFFGPGTRLTVL.

In nucleotides, the CDR3 is TGTGCCAGCAGTTTAGGACAGGGGGCGACCCAGTACTTC. Translated: CASSLGQGATQYF. The chain joins TRBV6-5 to TRBJ2-5; 11 bases agree with TRBD1. Trimming removed 4 bases from V and 7 bases from J; junction bases left unmatched: 2. The V gene's germline CDR1 is MNHEY and CDR2 SVGAGI. The CDR3 consists of 13 residues.

On this clone: An end of the junction does not agree with germline; a read error may underlie this. The chain links TRBV7-7 to TRBJ1-1, with D possibly being TRBD1 (5 bases). The CDR3 is 15 residues long. Per germline, CDR1 SSHAT and CDR2 FNYEAQ (reference sequence). In DNA form, the CDR3 reads TGTGCTAGCAGCCCCGTGAGGGGTGTCAACACTGAAGCTTTCTTT. It is translated as CASSPVRGVNTEAFF.